This TCR beta chain was observed in a study of technical replicates of blood from several donors. Data came from immunoSEQ multiplex PCR; TCRdb stores just in-frame clones and leaves some out. The sample lists more than 65,000 clones, 75% to 90% occurring once. This clone has only a few counts. Germline V gives CDR1 LNHNV, CDR2 YYDKDF (reference sequence). After removal of 2 bases from V and 8 bases from J, the junction contained 4 bases not matched to a gene. The CDR3 has 15 amino acids. The specimen was PBMCs. V gene TRBV15 combines with J gene TRBJ2-1; TRBD1 matches at 12 bases. The TCR originated in a human donor in good health. Some clones in this sample may be carry-over from other donors' samples. The chain's CDR3 is CATSRTGTGGYEQFF. In nucleotides, the CDR3 is TGTGCCACCAGCAGAACCGGGACAGGGGGCTATGAGCAGTTCTTC.